Listed below are T cell receptor beta chains from one sample, sequenced in a study of early stage breast cancer tumors. TCRdb's copy holds only in-frame clones and misses some; the assay was immunoSEQ multiplex PCR. The repertoire holds some 5,800 clones, nearly 75% seen once, with 9.2% in the top ten. Sequencing used normal breast tissue next to the tumor. Source of these receptors: a person aged 40 to 49 with breast cancer. Both conserved end residues are part of each CDR3. D genes are given only for firm matches. The size of a clone is reported for some rows only, either as once, few or many, or as a class for expanded clones.

v_gene,abundance,d_gene,j_gene,CDR3aa,CDR3nt
TRBV10-3,NA,NA,TRBJ1-1,CAISRQKNTEAFF,TGTGCCATCAGCCGACAGAAGAACACTGAAGCTTTCTTT
TRBV30,NA,NA,TRBJ2-2,CAWSQDTGELFF,TGTGCCTGGAGTCAAGACACCGGGGAGCTGTTTTTT
TRBV7-8,NA,TRBD2,TRBJ2-2,CASSRLASNTGELFF,TGTGCCAGCAGCAGACTAGCGTCTAACACCGGGGAGCTGTTTTTT
TRBV10-3,NA,TRBD2,TRBJ2-7,CAISGKGAGGPSSYEQYF,TGTGCCATCAGTGGGAAAGGGGCGGGAGGGCCGAGCTCCTACGAGCAGTACTTC
TRBV21-1,NA,NA,TRBJ2-1,CASRKGDSYNEQFF,TGTGCCAGCAGGAAAGGGGACTCCTACAATGAGCAGTTCTTC
TRBV13,few,TRBD1,TRBJ1-1,CASRRQGWTEAFF,TGTGCCAGCAGACGACAGGGTTGGACTGAAGCTTTCTTT
TRBV7-7,NA,NA,TRBJ2-7,CASSLSQHRAYEQYF,TGTGCTAGCAGCTTATCCCAACACAGGGCCTACGAGCAGTACTTC
TRBV7-8,few,NA,TRBJ2-2,CASSLEGNTGELFF,TGTGCCAGCAGCTTAGAAGGCAACACCGGGGAGCTGTTTTTT
TRBV5-6,NA,NA,TRBJ1-2,CASSLGMGLEGYTF,TGTGCCAGCAGCTTGGGCATGGGGCTAGAGGGCTACACCTTC
TRBV4-3,NA,TRBD2,TRBJ2-3,CASSQVGLADTDTQYF,TGCGCCAGCAGCCAGGTTGGACTAGCGGACACAGATACGCAGTATTTT
TRBV11-2,NA,NA,TRBJ2-1,CASSPRPRGPHEQFF,TGTGCCAGCAGCCCACGCCCGCGGGGGCCCCATGAGCAGTTCTTC
TRBV7-9,NA,TRBD1,TRBJ2-2,CASSSDRAGGELFF,TGTGCCAGCAGCTCTGACAGGGCCGGCGGGGAGCTGTTTTTT
TRBV7-9,once,NA,TRBJ2-1,CASCREGFYNEQFF,TGTGCCAGTTGCCGGGAAGGGTTCTACAATGAGCAGTTCTTC
TRBV7-9,NA,NA,TRBJ2-7,CASSPNEGSPYEQYF,TGTGCCAGCAGCCCGAACGAGGGTTCCCCTTACGAGCAGTACTTC